What follows are 19 T cell receptor beta chains derived from one specimen sequenced in a study of T cell repertoires in cytomegalovirus infection. From the reads, TCRdb called clonotypes with MiXCR, one entry per CDR3 protein. Here the sample spans over 450,000 distinct CDR3 sequences, about 10% being singletons. The sequenced sample was PBMCs. The origin of the receptors is a human donor in good health (CMV status not recorded). Some clones in this sample may be carry-over from other donors' samples.

This clonotype showed up many times. This chain joins TRBV3-1 and TRBJ2-2; tentatively, D is TRBD1 (5 bases). The ends were cut back, 3 bases at V and 0 bases at J, with 17 bases in the middle. The germline CDR1 and CDR2 sequences are LGHDT and YNNKEL (reference sequence). The length of the CDR3 is 18 residues. The CDR3 loop reads CASSHWFRRGSNTGELFF. In DNA form, the CDR3 reads TGTGCCAGCAGCCATTGGTTCCGTAGGGGCTCGAACACCGGGGAGCTGTTTTTT.

The V gene is TRBV7-3, the J gene TRBJ1-1, with no clear D. V was shortened by 4 bases and J by 1 base, with 7 bases between the two germline ends. There are 13 residues in the CDR3. Germline assignment: CDR1 SGHTA and CDR2 FQGTGA. CDR3 protein: CASSSYTNTEAFF. Here the CDR3 DNA reads TGTGCCAGCAGCTCTTATACGAACACTGAAGCTTTCTTT.

This clonotype came up many times. The chain uses TRBV11-2 and TRBJ1-5; tentatively, D is TRBD1 (6 bases). This CDR3 spans 13 amino acids. Germline-derived CDR1 and CDR2 are SGHAT and FQNNGV. Trimming removed 5 bases at V and 8 bases at J, with 13 bases between. The CDR3 sequence: CASSADSEKPQHF. CDR3 bases: TGTGCCAGCAGCGCGGACAGTGAGAAGCCCCAGCATTTT. The whole variable domain, filled in from reference TRBV11-2 and TRBJ1-5, reads EAGVAQSPRYKIIEKRQSVAFWCNPISGHATLYWYQQILGQGPKLLIQFQNNGVVDDSQLPKDRFSAERLKGVDSTLKIQPAKLEDSAVYLCASSADSEKPQHFGDGTRLSIL.

This clonotype was seen repeatedly, ten times or more. The chain combines TRBV7-3 with TRBJ2-1; no reliable D call. Germline V gene lookup returns CDR1 SGHTA and CDR2 FQGTGA. The CDR3 runs to 13 residues. V gave up 4 bases and J gave up 8 bases, with 12 bases separating them. CDR3 in DNA: TGTGCCAGCAGCTCGTCCCTCTGGGATGAGCAGTTCTTC. It is translated as CASSSSLWDEQFF.

This clonotype was counted a few times. The gene calls are TRBV7-8 and TRBJ1-5; D is unclear. The CDR3 covers 16 residues. Germline assignment: CDR1 SGHVS and CDR2 FQNEAQ. Trimming shortened V by 0 bases and J by 2 bases, and 11 bases separated the two germline ends. The CDR3 sequence is CASSLAPVGGNQPQHF. The DNA of the CDR3 is TGTGCCAGCAGCTTAGCCCCCGTTGGTGGCAATCAGCCCCAGCATTTT.

There are many counts of this clonotype. CDR3 sequence: CASSIRGNTEAFF. Written as DNA, the CDR3 is TGTGCCAGCAGCATCCGGGGGAACACTGAAGCTTTCTTT. The chain links TRBV19 to TRBJ1-1; no clear D gene. Trimming removed 9 bases from V and 1 base from J, with 12 bases in between. Germline V gene sequence: CDR1 LNHDA, CDR2 SQIVND (reference sequence). The CDR3 loop spans 13 amino acids.

At least ten counts were recorded for this clonotype. The chain is built from TRBV6-6 and TRBJ2-2; perhaps TRBD2 as D (7 bases). V lost 5 bases, J lost 7 bases, and 17 bases lay in between. The germline V gene encodes CDR1 MNHNY and CDR2 SVGAGI (reference sequence). The CDR3 totals 15 residues. This CDR3 reads CASSPVGGEVGELFF. The CDR3 region has the DNA TGTGCCAGCAGTCCCGTAGGGGGGGAGGTCGGGGAGCTGTTTTTT.

The chain employs TRBV6-6 and TRBJ1-5; 8 nucleotides align to TRBD2. Near its end, the DNA agrees better with TRBJ2-3, so the J call may be wrong. The germline V gene has CDR1 MNHNY and CDR2 SVGAGI (reference sequence). The CDR3 sequence is 16 residues long. In nucleotides, the CDR3 is TGTGCCAGCAGTTACACCGGGGGGGCCCAAAATCAGCCCCAGTATTTT. Its protein product is CASSYTGGAQNQPQYF.

This clonotype was seen repeatedly, ten times or more. This chain uses TRBV20-1 with TRBJ1-5; a possible D gene is TRBD1 (6 bases). CDR3 length: 17 amino acids. V was shortened by 0 bases and J by 5 bases, with 20 bases between the two germline ends. Germline V CDR1 and CDR2: DFQATT, SNEGSKA (reference sequence). For the CDR3, the DNA is TGCAGTGCTAGAGATCCCAGGTACCAGGGGAGGGATCAGCCCCAGCATTTT. Residues: CSARDPRYQGRDQPQHF.

V is TRBV5-5 and J is TRBJ2-1; 12 bases align to TRBD2. J gave up 15 bases and V 4 bases, and 11 bases lay outside the gene matches. CDR1 is SGHKS and CDR2 is YYEKEE in the germline V gene (reference sequence). This CDR3 has 14 residues. This CDR3 is CASSQWTSGNHPFF. CDR3 DNA: TGTGCCAGCAGCCAATGGACTAGCGGGAATCATCCGTTCTTC.

This clonotype was observed many times. CDR3: CATSEGDTHTGELFF. CDR3 DNA: TGTGCCACCAGTGAGGGGGACACCCACACCGGGGAGCTGTTTTTT. The chain couples TRBV24-1 to TRBJ2-2; D might be TRBD1 (6 bases). The ends were cut back, 4 bases at V and 3 bases at J, with 11 bases in the middle. This CDR3 is built from 15 residues. Germline V lookup: CDR1 KGHDR, CDR2 SFDVKD.

About this clonotype: This may be a read error, as it is one base from a much larger clone. The chain is built from TRBV18 and TRBJ1-2; 9 bases map to TRBD1. Germline V CDR1 and CDR2: KGHSH, LQKENI. CDR3 length: 15 amino acids. CDR3 sequence (DNA): TGTGCCAGCTCACCAAAACAGGGGGCGGACTATAGCTACACCTTC. Amino acid sequence: CASSPKQGADYSYTF.

This clonotype came up a few times. The chain employs TRBV10-3 and TRBJ1-5, with D hard to call. Trimming shortened V by 6 bases and J by 3 bases, and 12 bases separated the two germline ends. Germline V lookup: CDR1 ENHRY, CDR2 SYGVKD. CDR3 size: 14 residues. CDR3 protein: CAIRDGEPNQPQHF. The CDR3 DNA sequence: TGTGCCATCAGGGACGGGGAACCCAATCAGCCCCAGCATTTT.

The J gene is TRBJ2-7, the V gene TRBV20-1; D perhaps matches TRBD2 (6 bases). V was shortened by 6 bases and J by 0 bases, with 15 bases between the two germline ends. The CDR3 has 14 amino acids. Germline CDR1 is DFQATT and CDR2 is SNEGSKA (reference sequence). Written as DNA, the CDR3 is TGCAGTGCCTTAGGAGGGACCTTCTCCTACGAGCAGTACTTC. Translated, it gives CSALGGTFSYEQYF.

This clonotype was seen more than once but under ten times. The V gene is TRBV18, the J gene TRBJ2-5; weak D call: TRBD2 (6 bases). V was pared by 0 bases and J by 1 base, with 9 bases between. The germline V gene encodes CDR1 KGHSH and CDR2 LQKENI. The CDR3 sequence is 15 residues long. The CDR3 region has the DNA TGTGCCAGCTCACCACCGGGACTGTCCCAAGAGACCCAGTACTTC. Protein sequence: CASSPPGLSQETQYF.

This clonotype was detected many times. This CDR3 reads CASSPGTLLLRNQPQHF. The CDR3 DNA follows: TGTGCCAGCAGCCCAGGGACACTACTCCTTCGCAATCAGCCCCAGCATTTT. The chain employs TRBV11-2 and TRBJ1-5, with D perhaps TRBD1 (6 bases). Trimming left V 5 bases short and J 2 bases short, with 19 bases between. This CDR3 contains 17 residues. CDR1 and CDR2 (germline): SGHAT, FQNNGV. The complete variable domain, with remaining parts taken from reference TRBV11-2 and TRBJ1-5, reads EAGVAQSPRYKIIEKRQSVAFWCNPISGHATLYWYQQILGQGPKLLIQFQNNGVVDDSQLPKDRFSAERLKGVDSTLKIQPAKLEDSAVYLCASSPGTLLLRNQPQHFGDGTRLSIL.

The sample holds many counts of this clonotype. V is TRBV7-2 and J is TRBJ1-2; D is undetermined. V was clipped by 0 bases and J by 5 bases, with 10 bases between them. Germline CDR1 SGHTA, CDR2 FQGNSA. The CDR3 length is 14 residues. CDR3 sequence: CASSLAALGYGYTF. DNA for the CDR3: TGTGCCAGCAGCTTAGCAGCGTTGGGGTATGGCTACACCTTC. The whole variable domain, filled in from reference TRBV7-2 and TRBJ1-2, reads GAGVSQSPSNKVTEKGKDVELRCDPISGHTALYWYRQSLGQGLEFLIYFQGNSAPDKSGLPSDRFSAERTGGSVSTLTIQRTQQEDSAVYLCASSLAALGYGYTFGSGTRLTVV.

This clonotype was counted between two and nine times. The V and J genes are TRBV19 and TRBJ2-5; D is perhaps TRBD1 or TRBD2 (5 bases each). The CDR3 totals 14 residues. The V end was cut by 3 bases, the J end by 1 base, with 9 bases between. Germline CDR1 is LNHDA and CDR2 is SQIVND (reference sequence). The CDR3 here is CASSIEGPQETQYF. CDR3 nucleotide sequence: TGTGCCAGTAGTATTGAGGGGCCCCAAGAGACCCAGTACTTC.

As regards this clonotype: With a much larger clone just one base away, this may be a read error. CDR3 in amino acids: CASSPTTGGRAENIQYF. The CDR3 DNA follows: TGTGCCAGCTCACCCACGACAGGGGGGAGAGCCGAAAACATTCAGTACTTC. The chain joins TRBV18 to TRBJ2-4, with 9 bases lining up with TRBD1. Germline V gives CDR1 KGHSH, CDR2 LQKENI. The CDR3 extends over 17 amino acids.